A single sample gave rise to the 28 T cell receptor beta chains below, sequenced in a study of blood T cell repertoires in COVID-19. Only in-frame clones appear in the TCRdb table, and some are missing; sequencing was by immunoSEQ multiplex PCR. Found here are about 150,000 clones, approximately 79% of them singletons; the top ten hold around a fifth. The sequenced sample consisted of PBMCs or T cells enriched from blood (not recorded which). The receptor source for this set is a woman aged 65 to 85 in a cohort exposed to, infected with or recovered from COVID-19 (not recorded which).

The CDR3 coding sequence is TGCGCCAGCAGCCCGCAGTCCAGCTCCTACGAGCAGTACTTC. It is translated as CASSPQSSSYEQYF. V gene TRBV5-1 combines with J gene TRBJ2-7; no firm D call. The V and J ends lost 4 bases and 0 bases respectively, with 11 bases between them. Germline lookup yields CDR1 SGHRS and CDR2 YFSETQ. The CDR3 has 14 amino acids.

This sequence joins TRBV28 and TRBJ1-4, with TRBD1 as a possible D gene (6 bases). CDR3 size: 14 residues. Deletions cut 2 bases from V and 11 bases from J, with 15 bases between. Germline CDR1 and CDR2: MDHEN and SYDVKM. The chain's CDR3 is CASSLGGSKYKLFF. DNA of the CDR3: TGTGCCAGCAGTTTAGGGGGCAGTAAATACAAACTGTTTTTT.

The CDR3 DNA reads TGTGCCAGCAGCCCCAGGGGAGGGGGTCTCGACGAGCAGTACTTC. This sequence encodes CASSPRGGGLDEQYF. The chain employs TRBV3-1 (or the pseudogene TRBV3-2) and TRBJ2-7; perhaps TRBD2 as D (7 bases). The CDR3 is made up of 15 amino acids. CDR1 LGHDT and CDR2 YNNKEL come from the germline V gene (reference sequence). V was pared by 4 bases and J by 5 bases, with 18 bases between.

This clone was recorded only once. The chain is built from TRBV3-1 (or the pseudogene TRBV3-2) and TRBJ1-5; no clear D gene. This CDR3 comprises 14 residues. Germline assignment: CDR1 LGHDT and CDR2 YNNKEL (reference sequence). The ends were cut back, 2 bases at V and 4 bases at J, with 9 bases in the middle. CDR3 nucleotide sequence: TGTGCCAGCAGCCAATTCGGAGGGAATCAGCCCCAGCATTTT. This codes for CASSQFGGNQPQHF.

The V gene is TRBV7-3, the J gene TRBJ2-1, with D unclear. This CDR3 is 16 amino acids long. V lost 5 bases and J lost 0, with 14 bases in between. Germline values: CDR1 SGHTA, CDR2 FQGTGA. The CDR3 nucleotides read TGTGCCAGCAGCACGCGCGCCCCCGGCTCCTACAATGAGCAGTTCTTC. Its translation is CASSTRAPGSYNEQFF. The full variable domain, completed using reference TRBV7-3 and TRBJ2-1, is GAGVSQTPSNKVTEKGKYVELRCDPISGHTALYWYRQSLGQGPEFLIYFQGTGAADDSGLPNDRFFAVRPEGSVSTLKIQRTERGDSAVYLCASSTRAPGSYNEQFFGPGTRLTVL.

The chain recombines TRBV11-2 with TRBJ1-3; maybe TRBD1 (5 bases). There are 13 residues in the CDR3. Germline V gives CDR1 SGHAT, CDR2 FQNNGV. The germline V and J ends were trimmed by 2 bases and 4 bases, with 6 bases remaining between them. The CDR3 nucleotides read TGTGCCAGCAGCTTAACAGGAGGAAACACCATATATTTT. It yields the protein CASSLTGGNTIYF.

The gene calls are TRBV10-3 and TRBJ2-7, with 10 bases aligning to TRBD2. The germline CDR1 and CDR2 sequences are ENHRY and SYGVKD. CDR3 length equals 14 residues. V lost 8 bases and J lost 4; bases outside the gene matches: 8. The CDR3 region is CAIAFTSGTYEQYF. The CDR3 bases are TGTGCCATCGCATTTACTAGCGGGACGTACGAGCAGTACTTC.

The rearrangement links TRBV3-1 (or the pseudogene TRBV3-2) to TRBJ1-6; D uncertain. The CDR3 extends over 13 amino acids. V dropped 1 base and J dropped 8 bases, with 6 bases sitting between them. Looked up from germline, CDR1 is LGHDT and CDR2 is YNNKEL (reference sequence). The CDR3 reads CASSQVADSPLHF. CDR3 nucleotide sequence: TGTGCCAGCAGCCAAGTGGCGGATTCACCCCTCCACTTT.

The genes are TRBV7-2 and TRBJ1-2; 7 positions match TRBD1. This CDR3 comprises 14 residues. The V gene end was trimmed by 6 bases and the J gene end by 3 bases; junction bases not matched to a gene: 7. The germline CDR1 and CDR2 sequences are SGHTA and FQGNSA. The CDR3 is CASSSTGLHYGYTF. CDR3 DNA sequence: TGTGCCAGCAGTTCGACAGGGTTGCACTATGGCTACACCTTC.

The chain employs TRBV10-3 and TRBJ2-1, with 7 bases aligning to TRBD2. The germline V gene encodes CDR1 ENHRY and CDR2 SYGVKD. V lost 10 bases, J lost 7 bases, and 10 bases stayed unmatched. The CDR3 runs to 13 residues. This CDR3 is CASTSAVGNEQFF. CDR3 coding DNA: TGTGCCAGCACTAGCGCCGTGGGGAATGAGCAGTTCTTC.

The gene calls are TRBV2 and TRBJ2-2; a weak D match, TRBD1 (6 bases). The CDR3 loop spans 13 amino acids. In germline, CDR1 is SNHLY, CDR2 FYNNEI. V lost 4 bases, J lost 6 bases, and 9 bases lay in between. The CDR3, as DNA: TGTGCCAGCAGTGCACAGGGTGCCGGGGAGCTGTTTTTT. Residues: CASSAQGAGELFF.

This clone is a singleton in its sample. The chain carries TRBV5-1 and TRBJ2-2; 9 nucleotides align to TRBD2. The trim removed 4 bases at V and 7 bases at J, leaving 8 bases unmatched. The CDR3 has 15 residues. Germline V gene sequence: CDR1 SGHRS, CDR2 YFSETQ. The DNA for the CDR3 is TGCGCCAGCAGCCTTAGCGGGAGCCGGGGCGGGGAGCTGTTTTTT. Protein: CASSLSGSRGGELFF.

CDR3 residues: CASSDSAGNTIYF. The CDR3 bases are TGTGCCAGCAGTGACAGCGCTGGAAACACCATATATTTT. This sequence joins TRBV28 and TRBJ1-3; TRBD1 is a possible D gene (5 bases). The ends were cut back, 5 bases at V and 2 bases at J, with 7 bases in the middle. Germline CDR1 and CDR2: MDHEN and SYDVKM. The CDR3 has 13 amino acids. The entire variable domain, with the rest obtained from reference TRBV28 and TRBJ1-3, is as follows: DVKVTQSSRYLVKRTGEKVFLECVQDMDHENMFWYRQDPGLGLRLIYFSYDVKMKEKGDIPEGYSVSREKKERFSLILESASTNQTSMYLCASSDSAGNTIYFGEGSWLTVV.

The chain has TRBV2 and TRBJ1-1, with a possible D match to TRBD1 (5 bases). This CDR3 comprises 15 residues. Germline V gives CDR1 SNHLY, CDR2 FYNNEI. V lost 6 bases, J lost 4 bases, and 18 bases lay in between. The CDR3 nucleotides are TGTGCCAGCAGAGGGGCGAGCATAGGGGCCACTGAAGCTTTCTTT. It specifies CASRGASIGATEAFF.

This clone was recorded only once. CDR3 coding DNA: TGCGCCAGCAGCAGGACAGTCAGCTATGGCTACACCTTC. Its protein product is CASSRTVSYGYTF. The chain has TRBV5-1 and TRBJ1-2; D perhaps matches TRBD1 (6 bases). V lost 4 bases, J lost 4 bases, and 11 bases lay in between. Germline V gives CDR1 SGHRS, CDR2 YFSETQ. The CDR3 contains 13 residues.

This clone was counted once. The chain joins TRBV7-9 to TRBJ1-2, with D unresolved. The CDR3 is made up of 14 amino acids. Trimming cost V 3 bases and J 4 bases, with 12 bases left between them. CDR1 and CDR2 from the germline V gene are SEHNR and FQNEAQ (reference sequence). CDR3 sequence (DNA): TGTGCCAGCAGCTTTCAAGTGGGAGGCTATGGCTACACCTTC. Encoded protein: CASSFQVGGYGYTF.

V is TRBV27 and J is TRBJ2-3; 8 positions match TRBD2. CDR3 length: 18 amino acids. Germline V gives CDR1 MNHEY, CDR2 SMNVEV (reference sequence). The V and J ends lost 2 bases and 2 bases, in that order; junction bases with no gene match: 12. The CDR3 reads CASSLNRLAGPITDTQYF. CDR3 bases: TGTGCCAGCAGTTTAAATAGGTTAGCGGGACCGATCACAGATACGCAGTATTTT.

As DNA, the CDR3 is TGTGCCAGCATCCCAGCCGGGACACTATTTTACGAGCAGTACTTC. Residues: CASIPAGTLFYEQYF. V gene TRBV28 combines with J gene TRBJ2-7; a possible D gene is TRBD1 (6 bases). Looked up from germline, CDR1 is MDHEN and CDR2 is SYDVKM. The CDR3 runs to 15 residues. V lost 7 bases and J 4 bases, leaving 20 bases between the germline ends.

This chain connects TRBV19 to TRBJ2-7; TRBD1 matches 9 bases. Trimming cost V 6 bases and J 4 bases; bases outside gene matches: 7. Germline V gene sequence: CDR1 LNHDA, CDR2 SQIVND (reference sequence). This CDR3 is built from 14 residues. The DNA of the CDR3 is TGTGCCAGTAGCCCGGACAGGGGTTATTACGAGCAGTACTTC. Translating it yields CASSPDRGYYEQYF.

The chain couples TRBV11-2 to TRBJ2-5; D not certain. The CDR3 runs to 13 residues. With 1 base removed from V and 2 bases from J, the gap between germline ends came to 5 bases. Germline CDR1 reads SGHAT; CDR2 reads FQNNGV. CDR3 sequence reads: CASSLGHQETQYF. The CDR3 bases are TGTGCCAGCAGCTTAGGGCATCAAGAGACCCAGTACTTC. Together with reference TRBV11-2 and TRBJ2-5, the CDR3 gives the full variable domain: EAGVAQSPRYKIIEKRQSVAFWCNPISGHATLYWYQQILGQGPKLLIQFQNNGVVDDSQLPKDRFSAERLKGVDSTLKIQPAKLEDSAVYLCASSLGHQETQYFGPGTRLLVL.

The rearrangement links TRBV19 to TRBJ2-5, with 7 bases identical to TRBD2. V lost 4 bases to trimming and J lost 1 base; unmatched junction nucleotides: 3. This CDR3 region has 14 residues. Germline CDR1 is LNHDA and CDR2 is SQIVND (reference sequence). CDR3 nucleotides: TGTGCCAGTAGTAGACTAGCTAGCCAAGAGACCCAGTACTTC. Amino acids: CASSRLASQETQYF.

This sequence joins TRBV28 and TRBJ1-2; D gene unclear. Germline V gene data show CDR1 as MDHEN and CDR2 as SYDVKM. V was pared by 10 bases and J by 3 bases, with 12 bases between. The CDR3 consists of 12 residues. CDR3 DNA: TGTGCCACCTCGAGAGGGTACTATGGCTACACCTTC. Translating it yields CATSRGYYGYTF.

This clone showed up just a few times. The genes are TRBV7-2 and TRBJ1-2; 7 bases line up with TRBD1. Germline V gives CDR1 SGHTA, CDR2 FQGNSA. The ends lost 7 bases at V and 7 bases at J; junction bases unmatched: 6. The CDR3 has 12 residues. The CDR3 DNA is TGTGCCAGCACCTCCGACAGGGTTGGCTACACCTTC. This gives the protein CASTSDRVGYTF.

The chain combines TRBV9 with TRBJ2-3; no clear D gene. The CDR3 consists of 14 residues. The germline V and J ends were trimmed by 0 bases and 4 bases, with 9 bases remaining between them. Germline V lookup: CDR1 SGDLS, CDR2 YYNGEE. The CDR3 DNA sequence: TGTGCCAGCAGCGTAGGGCCCCCATCAGATACGCAGTATTTT. This sequence encodes CASSVGPPSDTQYF.

The chain carries TRBV19 and TRBJ2-3; 8 bases line up with TRBD1. The CDR3 is 15 amino acids. Unmatched junction bases numbered 7, after V lost 6 bases and J lost 2 bases. The germline CDR1 and CDR2 sequences are LNHDA and SQIVND (reference sequence). The CDR3 DNA sequence: TGTGCCAGTAGGGACAGGGTTCAATCCACAGATACGCAGTATTTT. Translation: CASRDRVQSTDTQYF. Using reference TRBV19 and TRBJ2-3 for the parts outside the CDR3, the full variable domain is DGGITQSPKYLFRKEGQNVTLSCEQNLNHDAMYWYRQDPGQGLRLIYYSQIVNDFQKGDIAEGYSVSREKKESFPLTVTSAQKNPTAFYLCASRDRVQSTDTQYFGPGTRLTVL.

The rearrangement links TRBV10-3 to TRBJ2-2; weak D call: TRBD1 (6 bases). Trimming stripped 10 bases from V and 6 bases from J, with 12 bases between. The V gene's germline CDR1 is ENHRY and CDR2 SYGVKD. This CDR3 region has 12 residues. Here the CDR3 DNA reads TGTGCCACGCACAGGGACCCCGGGGAGCTGTTTTTT. Its translation: CATHRDPGELFF.

The rearrangement joins TRBV11-2 to TRBJ2-1; D is perhaps TRBD2 (6 bases). Trimming stripped 4 bases from V and 0 bases from J, with 19 bases between. Per germline, CDR1 SGHAT and CDR2 FQNNGV. This CDR3 contains 18 residues. The CDR3 nucleotides read TGTGCCAGCAGCTCGGCATCGCTAGCGTTCAGCTCCTACAATGAGCAGTTCTTC. This gives the protein CASSSASLAFSSYNEQFF.

The chain couples TRBV5-6 to TRBJ1-2; D is possibly TRBD1 (6 bases). Germline CDR1 and CDR2: SGHDT and YYEEEE. Trimming pared 5 bases from V and 4 bases from J, leaving 12 bases between. This CDR3 comprises 13 residues. In DNA form, the CDR3 reads TGTGCCAGCAGATTAGCAGGGGCCTATGGCTACACCTTC. It codes for CASRLAGAYGYTF.